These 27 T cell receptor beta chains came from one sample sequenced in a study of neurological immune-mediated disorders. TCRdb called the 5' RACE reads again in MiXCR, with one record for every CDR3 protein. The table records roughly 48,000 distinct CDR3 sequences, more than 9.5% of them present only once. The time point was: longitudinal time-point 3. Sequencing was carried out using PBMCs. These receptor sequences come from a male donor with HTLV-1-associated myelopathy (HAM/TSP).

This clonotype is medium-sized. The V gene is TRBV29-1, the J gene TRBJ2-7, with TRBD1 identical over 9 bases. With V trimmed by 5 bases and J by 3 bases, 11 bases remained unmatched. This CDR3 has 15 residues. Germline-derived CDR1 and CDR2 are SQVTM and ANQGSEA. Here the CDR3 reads CSVSKLRDRDYEQYF. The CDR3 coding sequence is TGCAGCGTTTCGAAGCTCCGGGACAGGGACTACGAGCAGTACTTC.

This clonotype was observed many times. In DNA, the CDR3 is TGTGCCAGCAGCGGACAGGGGGGAAATAATTCACCCCTCCACTTT. Translating gives CASSGQGGNNSPLHF. The rearrangement joins TRBV7-8 to TRBJ1-6; TRBD1 matches 10 bases. Looked up from germline, CDR1 is SGHVS and CDR2 is FQNEAQ. The junction had 3 bases not matched to a gene; V was cut back by 5 bases and J by 5 bases. This CDR3 contains 15 residues.

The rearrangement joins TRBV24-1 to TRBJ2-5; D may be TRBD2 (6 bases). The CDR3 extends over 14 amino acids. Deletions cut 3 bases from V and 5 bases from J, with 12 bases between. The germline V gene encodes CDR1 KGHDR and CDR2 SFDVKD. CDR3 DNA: TGTGCCACCAGTGATCCTCGGGGGACCGAGACCCAGTACTTC. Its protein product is CATSDPRGTETQYF.

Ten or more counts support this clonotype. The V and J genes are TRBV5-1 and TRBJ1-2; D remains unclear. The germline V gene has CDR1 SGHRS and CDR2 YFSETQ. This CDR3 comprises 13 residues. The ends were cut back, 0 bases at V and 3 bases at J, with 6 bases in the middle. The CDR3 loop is CASSLGGDYGYTF. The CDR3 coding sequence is TGCGCCAGCAGCTTGGGGGGAGACTATGGCTACACCTTC.

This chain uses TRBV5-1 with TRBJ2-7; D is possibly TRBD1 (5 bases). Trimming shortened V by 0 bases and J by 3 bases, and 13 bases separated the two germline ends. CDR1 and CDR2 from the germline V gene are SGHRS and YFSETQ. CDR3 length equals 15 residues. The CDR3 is CASSLEQWGYYEQYF. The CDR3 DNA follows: TGCGCCAGCAGCTTGGAGCAGTGGGGCTACTACGAGCAGTACTTC.

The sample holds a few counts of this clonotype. The CDR3 spells CASSYNRNLNYGYTF. The CDR3 coding sequence is TGTGCCAGCAGTTATAACAGGAACCTTAACTATGGCTACACCTTC. J is TRBJ1-2 and V is TRBV6-5, with TRBD1 as a possible D gene (5 bases). Per germline, CDR1 MNHEY and CDR2 SVGAGI. The CDR3 is 15 residues long. V was cut by 3 bases and J by 1 base, with 12 bases left in between.

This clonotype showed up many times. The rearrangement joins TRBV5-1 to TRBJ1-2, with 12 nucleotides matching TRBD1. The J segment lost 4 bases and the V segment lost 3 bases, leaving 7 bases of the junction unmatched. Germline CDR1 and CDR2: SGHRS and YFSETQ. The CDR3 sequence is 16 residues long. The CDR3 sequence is CASSSTGTGGGYGYTF. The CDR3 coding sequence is TGCGCCAGCAGCTCAACCGGGACAGGGGGCGGCTATGGCTACACCTTC.

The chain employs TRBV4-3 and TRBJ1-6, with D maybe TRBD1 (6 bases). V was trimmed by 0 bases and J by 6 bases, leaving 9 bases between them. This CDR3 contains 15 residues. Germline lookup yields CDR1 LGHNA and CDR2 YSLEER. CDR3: CASSQETGTNSPLHF. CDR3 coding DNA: TGCGCCAGCAGCCAAGAAACAGGGACTAATTCACCCCTCCACTTT.

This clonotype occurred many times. This chain's CDR3 is CASSGLGTENEKLFF. Here the CDR3 DNA reads TGTGCCAGCAGCGGTCTAGGGACGGAAAATGAAAAACTGTTTTTT. V and J are TRBV7-9 and TRBJ1-4, with D tentatively TRBD1 (5 bases). From germline, CDR1 is SEHNR and CDR2 FQNEAQ (reference sequence). The CDR3 spans 15 residues. V lost 5 bases and J lost 5, with 15 bases in between.

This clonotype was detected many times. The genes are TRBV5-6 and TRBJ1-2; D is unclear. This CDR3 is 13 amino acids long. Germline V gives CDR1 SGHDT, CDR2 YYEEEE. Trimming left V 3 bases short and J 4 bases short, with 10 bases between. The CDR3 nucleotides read TGTGCCAGCAGCTCTCAGGCAGCCTATGGCTACACCTTC. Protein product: CASSSQAAYGYTF.

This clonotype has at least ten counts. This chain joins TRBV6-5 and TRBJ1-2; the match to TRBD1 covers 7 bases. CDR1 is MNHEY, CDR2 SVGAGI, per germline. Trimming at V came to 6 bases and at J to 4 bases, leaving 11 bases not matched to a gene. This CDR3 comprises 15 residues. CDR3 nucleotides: TGTGCCAGCAGCCCCTTTGGGACAGTCGCCTATGGCTACACCTTC. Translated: CASSPFGTVAYGYTF.

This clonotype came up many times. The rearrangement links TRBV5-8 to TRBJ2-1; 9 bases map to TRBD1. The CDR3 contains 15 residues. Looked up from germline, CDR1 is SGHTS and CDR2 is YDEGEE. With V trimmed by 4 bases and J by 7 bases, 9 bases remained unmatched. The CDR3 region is CASSPEDRGENEQFF. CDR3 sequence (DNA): TGTGCCAGCAGCCCCGAGGACAGGGGTGAAAATGAGCAGTTCTTC.

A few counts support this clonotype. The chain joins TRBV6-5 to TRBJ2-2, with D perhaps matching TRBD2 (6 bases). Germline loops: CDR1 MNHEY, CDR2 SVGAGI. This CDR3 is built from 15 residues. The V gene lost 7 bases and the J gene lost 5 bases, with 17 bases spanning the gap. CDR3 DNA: TGTGCCAGCACCCCCTCGGGGGTAAAAACCGGGGAGCTGTTTTTT. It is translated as CASTPSGVKTGELFF.

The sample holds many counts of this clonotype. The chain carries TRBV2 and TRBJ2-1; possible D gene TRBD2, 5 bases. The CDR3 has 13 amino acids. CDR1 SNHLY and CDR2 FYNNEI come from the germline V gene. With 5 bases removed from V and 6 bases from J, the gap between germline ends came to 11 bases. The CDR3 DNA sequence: TGTGCCAGCAGTAACCAGCGGCTCAATGAGCAGTTCTTC. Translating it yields CASSNQRLNEQFF.

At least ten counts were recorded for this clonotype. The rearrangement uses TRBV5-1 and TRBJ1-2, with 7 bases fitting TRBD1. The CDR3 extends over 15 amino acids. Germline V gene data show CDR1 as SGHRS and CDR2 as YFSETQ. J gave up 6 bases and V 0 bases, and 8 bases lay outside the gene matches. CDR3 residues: CASSLEMTGTHGYTF. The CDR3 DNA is TGCGCCAGCAGCTTGGAGATGACAGGGACCCATGGCTACACCTTC.

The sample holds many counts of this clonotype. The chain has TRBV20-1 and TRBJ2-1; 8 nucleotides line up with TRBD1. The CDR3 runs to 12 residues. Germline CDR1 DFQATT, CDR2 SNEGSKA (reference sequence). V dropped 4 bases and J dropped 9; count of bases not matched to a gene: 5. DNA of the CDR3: TGCAGTGCTACCGGACAGGGCGTTGAGCAGTTCTTC. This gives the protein CSATGQGVEQFF.

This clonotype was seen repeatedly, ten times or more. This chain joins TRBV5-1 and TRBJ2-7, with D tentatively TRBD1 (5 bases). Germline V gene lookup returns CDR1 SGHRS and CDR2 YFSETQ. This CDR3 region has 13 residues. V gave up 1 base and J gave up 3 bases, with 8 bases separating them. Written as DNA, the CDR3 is TGCGCCAGCAGCTTGCGGCAGGGCTACGAGCAGTACTTC. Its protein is CASSLRQGYEQYF. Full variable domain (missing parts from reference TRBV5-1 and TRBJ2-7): KAGVTQTPRYLIKTRGQQVTLSCSPISGHRSVSWYQQTPGQGLQFLFEYFSETQRNKGNFPGRFSGRQFSNSRSEMNVSTLELGDSALYLCASSLRQGYEQYFGPGTRLTVT.

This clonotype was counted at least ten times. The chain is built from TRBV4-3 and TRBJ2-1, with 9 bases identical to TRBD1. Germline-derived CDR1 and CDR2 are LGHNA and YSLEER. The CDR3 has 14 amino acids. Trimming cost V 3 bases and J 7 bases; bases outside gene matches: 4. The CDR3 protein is CASSQTGGSNEQFF. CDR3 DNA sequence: TGCGCCAGCAGCCAGACAGGGGGTTCGAATGAGCAGTTCTTC.

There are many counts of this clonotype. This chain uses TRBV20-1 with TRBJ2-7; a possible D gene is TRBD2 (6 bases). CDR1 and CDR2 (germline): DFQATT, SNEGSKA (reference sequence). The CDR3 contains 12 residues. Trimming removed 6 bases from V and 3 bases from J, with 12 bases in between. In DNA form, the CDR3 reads TGCAGTGCCGTAGGGGAGGTCTACGAGCAGTACTTC. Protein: CSAVGEVYEQYF.

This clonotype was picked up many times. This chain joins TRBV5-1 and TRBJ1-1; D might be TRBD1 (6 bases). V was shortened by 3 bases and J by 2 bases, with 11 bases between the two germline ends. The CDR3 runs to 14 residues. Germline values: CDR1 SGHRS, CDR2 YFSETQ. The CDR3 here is CASSWDTRNTEAFF. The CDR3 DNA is TGCGCCAGCAGCTGGGACACGAGAAACACTGAAGCTTTCTTT.

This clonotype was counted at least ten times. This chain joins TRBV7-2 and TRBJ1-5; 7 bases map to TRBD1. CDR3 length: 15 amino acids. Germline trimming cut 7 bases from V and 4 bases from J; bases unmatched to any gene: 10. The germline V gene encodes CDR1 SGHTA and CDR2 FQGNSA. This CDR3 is CASTMTGRKNQPQHF. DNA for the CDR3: TGTGCCAGCACCATGACAGGGCGGAAGAATCAGCCCCAGCATTTT.

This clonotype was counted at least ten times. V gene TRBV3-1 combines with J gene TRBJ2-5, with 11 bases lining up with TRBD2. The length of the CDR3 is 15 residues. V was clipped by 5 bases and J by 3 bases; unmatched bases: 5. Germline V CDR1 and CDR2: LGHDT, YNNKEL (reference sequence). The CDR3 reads CASSRRLAGKETQYF. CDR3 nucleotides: TGTGCCAGCAGCAGACGACTAGCGGGGAAAGAGACCCAGTACTTC.

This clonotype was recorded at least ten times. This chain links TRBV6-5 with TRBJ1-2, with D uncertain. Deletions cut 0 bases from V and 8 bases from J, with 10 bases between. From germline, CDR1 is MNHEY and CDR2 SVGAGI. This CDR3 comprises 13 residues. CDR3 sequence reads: CASSYSKFRGYTF. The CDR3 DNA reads TGTGCCAGCAGTTACTCGAAATTTCGGGGCTACACCTTC.

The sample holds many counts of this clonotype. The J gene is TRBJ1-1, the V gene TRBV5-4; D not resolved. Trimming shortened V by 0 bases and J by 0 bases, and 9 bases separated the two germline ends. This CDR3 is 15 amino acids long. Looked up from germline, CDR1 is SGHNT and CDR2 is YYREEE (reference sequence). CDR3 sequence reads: CASSLDSGLNTEAFF. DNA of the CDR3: TGTGCCAGCAGCTTGGACAGCGGCCTGAACACTGAAGCTTTCTTT. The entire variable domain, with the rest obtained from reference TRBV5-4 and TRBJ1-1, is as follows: ETGVTQSPTHLIKTRGQQVTLRCSSQSGHNTVSWYQQALGQGPQFIFQYYREEENGRGNFPPRFSGLQFPNYSSELNVNALELDDSALYLCASSLDSGLNTEAFFGQGTRLTVV.

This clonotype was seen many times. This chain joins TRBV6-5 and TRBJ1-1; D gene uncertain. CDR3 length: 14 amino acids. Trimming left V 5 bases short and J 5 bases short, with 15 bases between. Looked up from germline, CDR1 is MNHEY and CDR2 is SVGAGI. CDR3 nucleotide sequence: TGTGCCAGCAGTCCGGCCCGAGTAGAAACTGAAGCTTTCTTT. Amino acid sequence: CASSPARVETEAFF.

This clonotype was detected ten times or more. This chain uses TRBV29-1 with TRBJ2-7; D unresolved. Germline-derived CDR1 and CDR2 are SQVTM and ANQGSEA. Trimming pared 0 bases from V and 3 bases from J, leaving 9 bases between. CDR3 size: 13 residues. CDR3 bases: TGCAGCGTTGAAGATAGCAAGGGCTACGAGCAGTACTTC. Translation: CSVEDSKGYEQYF.

CDR3 nucleotides: TGTGCCAGCAGTTACTCTGCTCGTCAGCCCCAGCATTTT. Amino acid sequence: CASSYSARQPQHF. The genes are TRBV6-5 and TRBJ1-5; D gene unclear. The germline gives CDR1 MNHEY, CDR2 SVGAGI. The CDR3 loop spans 13 amino acids. Trimming took 0 bases from V and 6 from J, leaving 6 bases between them.